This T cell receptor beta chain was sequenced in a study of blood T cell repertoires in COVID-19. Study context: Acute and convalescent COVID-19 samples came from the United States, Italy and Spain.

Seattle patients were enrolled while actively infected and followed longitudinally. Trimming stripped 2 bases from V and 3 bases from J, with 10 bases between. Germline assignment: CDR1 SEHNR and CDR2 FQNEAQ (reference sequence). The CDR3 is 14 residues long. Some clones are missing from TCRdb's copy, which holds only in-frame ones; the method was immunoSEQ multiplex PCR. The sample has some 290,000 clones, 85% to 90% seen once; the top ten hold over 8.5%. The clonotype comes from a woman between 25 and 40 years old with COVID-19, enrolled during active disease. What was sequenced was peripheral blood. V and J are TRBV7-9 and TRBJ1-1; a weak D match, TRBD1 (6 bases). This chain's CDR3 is CASSLYRVDTEAFF. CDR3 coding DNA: TGTGCCAGCAGCTTATACAGGGTGGACACTGAAGCTTTCTTT.